This record concerns one T cell receptor (beta chain) sequence. Using its own MiXCR run on the 5' RACE reads, TCRdb lists one record per CDR3 protein. The sample carries about 260,000 distinct CDR3 sequences, roughly 5% recorded once. These data are taken from a study of T cells after yellow fever vaccination. There are 15 residues in the CDR3. V lost 0 bases to trimming and J lost 1 base, with 9 bases between them. Germline CDR1 is LGHNA and CDR2 is YNFKEQ. This sequence joins TRBV4-2 and TRBJ1-2; D is uncertain. This receptor was obtained from a man younger than 35 who received the YFV17D yellow fever vaccine. Sequenced material: CD4+ T cells sorted from PBMCs, taken on the day of the yellow fever booster vaccination. The CDR3 DNA reads as TGTGCCAGCAGCCAAGATGCGGGGATTAACTATGGCTACACCTTC. Protein product: CASSQDAGINYGYTF.